This is a list of T cell receptor beta chains from one sample in a study of radiotherapy plus CTLA-4 blockade in lung cancer. Assay used: immunoSEQ multiplex PCR; TCRdb lists only in-frame clones, some missing. The profile covers around 82,000 clones, with 84% appearing a single time and approximately 0.79% taken by the ten largest. The sample here was peripheral blood, taken from a patient treated with radiotherapy plus ipilimumab. All receptors come from a human donor with non-small cell lung cancer who had stable disease on radiotherapy plus ipilimumab. The CDR3 runs from the conserved cysteine through the conserved F or W. The order of the fields is D gene, V gene, clone size, J gene, CDR3 protein, CDR3 DNA. D genes are given only for firm matches. Not every row has a clone size; where given, it reads once, few, many or a size class.

D gene: TRBD2; V gene: TRBV2; clone size: -; J gene: TRBJ2-3; CDR3 protein: CASSGPGTSGGTSTDTQYF; CDR3 DNA: TGTGCCAGCAGTGGCCCCGGGACTAGCGGGGGGACTAGCACAGATACGCAGTATTTT
D gene: -; V gene: TRBV19; clone size: -; J gene: TRBJ2-1; CDR3 protein: CASSADRYHEQFF; CDR3 DNA: TGTGCCAGTAGTGCAGACAGGTACCATGAGCAGTTCTTC
D gene: TRBD1; V gene: TRBV28; clone size: -; J gene: TRBJ1-2; CDR3 protein: CASRPPGQGGYGHTF; CDR3 DNA: TGTGCCAGCAGACCGCCGGGACAGGGTGGATATGGCCACACCTTC
D gene: -; V gene: TRBV6-5; clone size: -; J gene: TRBJ1-6; CDR3 protein: CASSYGGNAPLHF; CDR3 DNA: TGTGCCAGCAGTTACGGCGGCAACGCACCCCTCCACTTT
D gene: -; V gene: TRBV5-1; clone size: -; J gene: TRBJ1-2; CDR3 protein: CASSQDGEGSYTF; CDR3 DNA: TGCGCCAGCAGCCAGGACGGGGAAGGGAGCTACACCTTC
D gene: -; V gene: TRBV5-6; clone size: -; J gene: TRBJ2-2; CDR3 protein: CASSIVGGQTGELFF; CDR3 DNA: TGTGCCAGCAGCATAGTTGGGGGCCAGACCGGGGAGCTGTTTTTT
D gene: TRBD1; V gene: TRBV11-2; clone size: -; J gene: TRBJ2-3; CDR3 protein: CVSSLGQDLTDTQYF; CDR3 DNA: TGTGTCAGCAGCTTAGGACAGGACCTCACAGATACGCAGTATTTT
D gene: TRBD2; V gene: TRBV27; clone size: -; J gene: TRBJ2-7; CDR3 protein: CASSPPPGGGYEQYF; CDR3 DNA: TGTGCCAGCAGTCCCCCGCCCGGGGGGGGCTACGAGCAGTACTTC
D gene: TRBD2; V gene: TRBV19; clone size: -; J gene: TRBJ2-2; CDR3 protein: CASSQPGLAAGELFF; CDR3 DNA: TGTGCCAGTAGCCAACCGGGACTAGCGGCCGGGGAGCTGTTTTTT
D gene: TRBD1; V gene: TRBV29-1; clone size: -; J gene: TRBJ1-2; CDR3 protein: CSVIHPGQGEYGYTF; CDR3 DNA: TGCAGCGTTATCCACCCGGGACAGGGAGAATATGGCTACACCTTC
D gene: TRBD1; V gene: TRBV29-1; clone size: -; J gene: TRBJ1-2; CDR3 protein: CSVMTTGTGRNYGYTF; CDR3 DNA: TGCAGCGTAATGACCACCGGGACAGGGAGGAACTATGGCTACACCTTC
D gene: -; V gene: TRBV2; clone size: few; J gene: TRBJ2-5; CDR3 protein: CASSQETQYF; CDR3 DNA: TGTGCCAGCAGCCAAGAGACCCAGTACTTC
D gene: -; V gene: TRBV19; clone size: -; J gene: TRBJ1-1; CDR3 protein: CASRGGYLNTEAFF; CDR3 DNA: TGTGCCAGTAGGGGAGGGTACTTGAACACTGAAGCTTTCTTT
D gene: TRBD2; V gene: TRBV7-3; clone size: -; J gene: TRBJ2-1; CDR3 protein: CASSLIAGGDNEQFF; CDR3 DNA: TGTGCCAGCAGCTTAATAGCGGGAGGTGACAATGAGCAGTTCTTC
D gene: TRBD2; V gene: TRBV9; clone size: -; J gene: TRBJ2-2; CDR3 protein: CASRGTSSTGELFF; CDR3 DNA: TGTGCCAGCAGGGGGACTAGCAGCACCGGGGAGCTGTTTTTT
D gene: TRBD2; V gene: TRBV9; clone size: once; J gene: TRBJ2-1; CDR3 protein: CASSVAGLVSNEQFF; CDR3 DNA: TGTGCCAGCAGCGTAGCGGGACTAGTCTCCAATGAGCAGTTCTTC
D gene: -; V gene: TRBV6-1; clone size: -; J gene: TRBJ1-6; CDR3 protein: CASRTGGSPLHF; CDR3 DNA: TGTGCCAGCAGGACAGGAGGCTCACCCCTCCACTTT
D gene: TRBD1; V gene: TRBV5-1; clone size: -; J gene: TRBJ1-6; CDR3 protein: CASSLARQGAYNSPLHF; CDR3 DNA: TGCGCCAGCAGCTTGGCGCGACAGGGCGCCTATAATTCACCCCTCCACTTT
D gene: -; V gene: TRBV2; clone size: -; J gene: TRBJ2-3; CDR3 protein: CASSVAGTPDTQYF; CDR3 DNA: TGTGCCAGCAGTGTAGCAGGGACACCCGATACGCAGTATTTT
D gene: -; V gene: TRBV30; clone size: few; J gene: TRBJ1-2; CDR3 protein: CAWSGAGDYGYTF; CDR3 DNA: TGTGCCTGGAGTGGGGCAGGAGATTATGGCTACACCTTC
D gene: TRBD1; V gene: TRBV2; clone size: -; J gene: TRBJ1-2; CDR3 protein: CASRSDRDHRLYGYTF; CDR3 DNA: TGTGCCAGCAGGTCAGACAGGGACCATCGGCTCTATGGCTACACCTTC
D gene: TRBD1; V gene: TRBV6-1; clone size: -; J gene: TRBJ2-5; CDR3 protein: CASRGVNRGQETQYF; CDR3 DNA: TGTGCCAGCAGAGGCGTCAACAGGGGACAAGAGACCCAGTACTTC
D gene: -; V gene: TRBV7-2; clone size: few; J gene: TRBJ2-7; CDR3 protein: CASRGGAYSYEQYF; CDR3 DNA: TGTGCCAGCAGGGGGGGGGCCTACTCCTACGAGCAGTACTTC
D gene: -; V gene: TRBV29-1; clone size: -; J gene: TRBJ2-5; CDR3 protein: CSVGQRGETQYF; CDR3 DNA: TGCAGCGTTGGTCAACGGGGCGAGACCCAGTACTTC
D gene: -; V gene: TRBV5-6; clone size: once; J gene: TRBJ1-6; CDR3 protein: CASSLARSSYNSPLHF; CDR3 DNA: TGTGCCAGCAGCTTGGCTAGAAGCTCCTATAATTCACCCCTCCACTTT
D gene: -; V gene: TRBV6-5; clone size: -; J gene: TRBJ2-3; CDR3 protein: CASSYSNGDTQYF; CDR3 DNA: TGTGCCAGCAGTTACTCGAACGGAGATACGCAGTATTTT
D gene: -; V gene: TRBV6-6; clone size: once; J gene: TRBJ2-5; CDR3 protein: CASSYSGATEETQYF; CDR3 DNA: TGTGCCAGCAGTTACTCTGGCGCCACAGAAGAGACCCAGTACTTC
D gene: TRBD2; V gene: TRBV5-1; clone size: few; J gene: TRBJ2-2; CDR3 protein: CASSKRLAGSANTGELFF; CDR3 DNA: TGCGCCAGCAGCAAACGACTAGCTGGGAGCGCGAACACCGGGGAGCTGTTTTTT
D gene: -; V gene: TRBV11-2; clone size: -; J gene: TRBJ2-7; CDR3 protein: CASSMPHEQYF; CDR3 DNA: TGTGCCAGCAGCATGCCCCACGAGCAGTACTTC
D gene: -; V gene: TRBV4-2; clone size: -; J gene: TRBJ2-3; CDR3 protein: CASSQDPLARTDTQYF; CDR3 DNA: TGTGCCAGCAGCCAAGATCCCCTAGCGCGCACAGATACGCAGTATTTT
D gene: TRBD1; V gene: TRBV5-8; clone size: few; J gene: TRBJ1-2; CDR3 protein: CASSRGTAGYTF; CDR3 DNA: TGTGCCAGCAGCCGCGGGACAGCCGGCTACACCTTC
D gene: -; V gene: TRBV2; clone size: -; J gene: TRBJ2-1; CDR3 protein: CARRTTGNEQFF; CDR3 DNA: TGTGCCAGGCGAACCACCGGCAATGAGCAGTTCTTC
D gene: -; V gene: TRBV15; clone size: -; J gene: TRBJ2-1; CDR3 protein: CATVGISYNEQFF; CDR3 DNA: TGTGCCACCGTTGGCATCTCCTACAATGAGCAGTTCTTC
D gene: -; V gene: TRBV6-5; clone size: -; J gene: TRBJ1-2; CDR3 protein: CASSRDHTSYGYTF; CDR3 DNA: TGTGCCAGCAGTAGGGATCATACAAGCTATGGCTACACCTTC
D gene: -; V gene: TRBV28; clone size: -; J gene: TRBJ2-7; CDR3 protein: CASSTQGTSSYEQYF; CDR3 DNA: TGTGCCAGCAGCACGCAGGGGACCAGCTCCTACGAGCAGTACTTC